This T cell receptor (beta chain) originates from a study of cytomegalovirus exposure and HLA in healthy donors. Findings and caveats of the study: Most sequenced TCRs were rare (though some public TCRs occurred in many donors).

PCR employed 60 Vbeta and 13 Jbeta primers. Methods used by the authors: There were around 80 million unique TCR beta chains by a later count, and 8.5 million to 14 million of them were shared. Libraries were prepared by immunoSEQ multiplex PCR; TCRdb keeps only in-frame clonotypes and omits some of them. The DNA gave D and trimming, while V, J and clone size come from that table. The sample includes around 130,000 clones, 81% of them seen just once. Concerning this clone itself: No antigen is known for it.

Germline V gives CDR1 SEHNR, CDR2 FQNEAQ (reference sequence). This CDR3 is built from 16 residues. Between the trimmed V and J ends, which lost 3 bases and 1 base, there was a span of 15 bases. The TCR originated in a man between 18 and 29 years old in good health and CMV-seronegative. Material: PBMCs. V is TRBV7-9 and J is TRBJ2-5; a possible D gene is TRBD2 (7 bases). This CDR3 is CASSLKAGAPQETQYF. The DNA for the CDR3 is TGTGCCAGCAGCTTGAAGGCGGGGGCCCCCCAAGAGACCCAGTACTTC.